This T cell receptor beta chain is from a study of CD8+ T cells in alopecia areata. Study conclusions and caveats: Elevated clonality characterized lesional scalp relative to normal scalp, particularly in alopecia totalis/universalis. Scalp samples also yield sequences of resident alphabeta T cells from normal skin.

Per germline, CDR1 SGHTA and CDR2 FQGTGA. The CDR3 has 15 residues. V gave up 6 bases and J gave up 1 base, with 14 bases separating them. The table lists this clone with a few counts. Its specificity is unknown. Both peripheral blood and punch biopsies of lesional scalp skin were obtained from patients who had alopecia areata. CD4+ and CD8+ T cells were sorted from PBMCs stained for CD3, CD4 and CD8. Reverse transcription of extracted RNA yielded cDNA, which provided the sequencing template. Some clones are missing from TCRdb's copy, which holds only in-frame ones; the method was immunoSEQ multiplex PCR. This sample has over 150,000 clones, with around 63% found just once.

This sample comprised CD4+ T cells sorted from blood, obtained at week 0. This TCR was sampled from a human donor with alopecia areata. V and J are TRBV7-3 and TRBJ2-3; maybe TRBD2 (5 bases). For the CDR3, the DNA is TGTGCCAGCAGTCCAGGACTGTCTCGCACAGATACGCAGTATTTT. This sequence encodes CASSPGLSRTDTQYF. Together with reference TRBV7-3 and TRBJ2-3, the CDR3 gives the full variable domain: GAGVSQTPSNKVTEKGKYVELRCDPISGHTALYWYRQSLGQGPEFLIYFQGTGAADDSGLPNDRFFAVRPEGSVSTLKIQRTERGDSAVYLCASSPGLSRTDTQYFGPGTRLTVL.